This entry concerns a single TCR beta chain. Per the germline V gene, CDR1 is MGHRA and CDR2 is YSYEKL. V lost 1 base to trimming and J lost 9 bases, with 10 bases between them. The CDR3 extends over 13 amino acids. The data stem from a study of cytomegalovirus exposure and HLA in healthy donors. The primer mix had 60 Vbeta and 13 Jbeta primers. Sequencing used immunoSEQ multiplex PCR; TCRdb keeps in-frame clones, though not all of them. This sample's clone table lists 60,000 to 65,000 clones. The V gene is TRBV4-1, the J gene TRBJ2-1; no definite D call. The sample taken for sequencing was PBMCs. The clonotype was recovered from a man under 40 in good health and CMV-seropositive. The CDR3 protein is CASSQGAFGEQFF. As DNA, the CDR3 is TGCGCCAGCAGCCAAGGTGCGTTTGGTGAGCAGTTCTTC.